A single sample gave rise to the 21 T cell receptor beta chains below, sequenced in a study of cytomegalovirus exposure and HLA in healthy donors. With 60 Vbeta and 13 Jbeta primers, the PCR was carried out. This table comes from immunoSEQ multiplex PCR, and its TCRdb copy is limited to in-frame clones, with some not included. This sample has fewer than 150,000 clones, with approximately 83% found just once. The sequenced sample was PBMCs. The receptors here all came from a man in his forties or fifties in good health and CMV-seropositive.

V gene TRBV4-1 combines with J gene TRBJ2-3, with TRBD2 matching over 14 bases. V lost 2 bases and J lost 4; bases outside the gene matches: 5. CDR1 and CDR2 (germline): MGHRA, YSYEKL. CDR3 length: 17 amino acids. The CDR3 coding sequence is TGCGCCAGCAGCCAATTGGGACTAGCGGGAGCGGCAGATACGCAGTATTTT. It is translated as CASSQLGLAGAADTQYF.

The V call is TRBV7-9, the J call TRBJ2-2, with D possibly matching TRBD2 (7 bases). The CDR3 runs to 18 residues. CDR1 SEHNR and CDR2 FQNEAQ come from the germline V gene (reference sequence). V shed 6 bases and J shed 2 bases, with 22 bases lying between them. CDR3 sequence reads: CASRRPLGGGSNTGELFF. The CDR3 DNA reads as TGTGCCAGCAGGCGTCCTTTGGGCGGGGGCTCCAACACCGGGGAGCTGTTTTTT.

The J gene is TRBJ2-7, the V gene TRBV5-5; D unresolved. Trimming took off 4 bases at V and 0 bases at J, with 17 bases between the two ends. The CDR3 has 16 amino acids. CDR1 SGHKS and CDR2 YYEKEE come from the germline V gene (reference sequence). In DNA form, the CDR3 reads TGTGCCAGCAGCCTGGGCCCAACGGTTAGCTCCTACGAGCAGTACTTC. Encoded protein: CASSLGPTVSSYEQYF.

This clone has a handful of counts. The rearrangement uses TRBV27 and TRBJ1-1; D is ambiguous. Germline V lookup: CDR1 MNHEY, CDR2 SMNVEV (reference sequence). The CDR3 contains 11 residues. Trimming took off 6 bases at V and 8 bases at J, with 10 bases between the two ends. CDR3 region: CASSDGEEAFF. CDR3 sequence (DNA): TGTGCCAGCAGCGATGGGGAGGAAGCTTTCTTT.

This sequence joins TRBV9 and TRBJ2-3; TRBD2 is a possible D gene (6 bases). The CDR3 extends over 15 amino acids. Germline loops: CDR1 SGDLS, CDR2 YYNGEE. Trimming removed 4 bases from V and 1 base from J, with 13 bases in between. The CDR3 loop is CASSPGTLGTDTQYF. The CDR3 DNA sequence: TGTGCCAGCAGCCCGGGGACTCTTGGCACAGATACGCAGTATTTT.

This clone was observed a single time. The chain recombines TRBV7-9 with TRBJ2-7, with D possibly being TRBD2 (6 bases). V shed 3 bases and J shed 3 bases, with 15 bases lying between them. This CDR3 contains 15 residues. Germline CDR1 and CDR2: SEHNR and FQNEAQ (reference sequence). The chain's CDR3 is CASSFWTNGSYEQYF. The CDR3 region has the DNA TGTGCCAGCAGCTTTTGGACTAACGGGAGCTACGAGCAGTACTTC.

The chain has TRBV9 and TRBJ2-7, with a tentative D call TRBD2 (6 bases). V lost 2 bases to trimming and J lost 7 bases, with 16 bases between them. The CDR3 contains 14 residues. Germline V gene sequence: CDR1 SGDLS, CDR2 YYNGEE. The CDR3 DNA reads TGTGCCAGCAGCGTGGATACGGGAGCGAGGGAGCAGTACTTC. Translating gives CASSVDTGAREQYF.

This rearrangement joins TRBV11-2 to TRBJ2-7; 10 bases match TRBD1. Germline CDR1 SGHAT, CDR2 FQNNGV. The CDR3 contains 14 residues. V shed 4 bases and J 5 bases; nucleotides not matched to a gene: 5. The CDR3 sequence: CASSWGDRGHEQYF. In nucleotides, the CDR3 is TGTGCCAGCAGCTGGGGGGACAGGGGCCACGAGCAGTACTTC.

DNA of the CDR3: TGTGCCAGCAGTGGACAGGGGGCCCACTATGGCTACACCTTC. It is translated as CASSGQGAHYGYTF. The chain has TRBV2 and TRBJ1-2; 10 nucleotides align to TRBD1. V dropped 4 bases and J dropped 3; count of bases not matched to a gene: 2. The CDR3 runs 14 residues. Germline lookup yields CDR1 SNHLY and CDR2 FYNNEI.

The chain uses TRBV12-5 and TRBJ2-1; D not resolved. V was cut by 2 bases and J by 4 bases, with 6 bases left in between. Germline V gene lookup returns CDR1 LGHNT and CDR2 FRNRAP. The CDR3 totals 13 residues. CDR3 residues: CASGLLPYNEQFF. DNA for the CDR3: TGTGCTAGTGGTTTGCTTCCTTACAATGAGCAGTTCTTC. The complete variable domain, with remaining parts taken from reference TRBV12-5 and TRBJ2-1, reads DARVTQTPRHKVTEMGQEVTMRCQPILGHNTVFWYRQTMMQGLELLAYFRNRAPLDDSGMPKDRFSAEMPDATLATLKIQPSEPRDSAVYFCASGLLPYNEQFFGPGTRLTVL.

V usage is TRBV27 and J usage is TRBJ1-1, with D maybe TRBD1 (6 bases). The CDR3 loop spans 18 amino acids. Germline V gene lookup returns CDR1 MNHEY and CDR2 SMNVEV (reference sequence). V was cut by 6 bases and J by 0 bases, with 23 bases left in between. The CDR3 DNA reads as TGTGCCAGCAGCCACTCCGGGACAAGCATCCTACTGAACACTGAAGCTTTCTTT. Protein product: CASSHSGTSILLNTEAFF.

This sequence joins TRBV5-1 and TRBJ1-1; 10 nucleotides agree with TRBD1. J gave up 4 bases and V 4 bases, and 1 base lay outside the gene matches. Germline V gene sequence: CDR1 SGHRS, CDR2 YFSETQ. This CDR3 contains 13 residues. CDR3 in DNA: TGCGCCAGCAGCGGACAGGGGGGCACTGAAGCTTTCTTT. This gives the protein CASSGQGGTEAFF. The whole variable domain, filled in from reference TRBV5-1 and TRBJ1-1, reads KAGVTQTPRYLIKTRGQQVTLSCSPISGHRSVSWYQQTPGQGLQFLFEYFSETQRNKGNFPGRFSGRQFSNSRSEMNVSTLELGDSALYLCASSGQGGTEAFFGQGTRLTVV.

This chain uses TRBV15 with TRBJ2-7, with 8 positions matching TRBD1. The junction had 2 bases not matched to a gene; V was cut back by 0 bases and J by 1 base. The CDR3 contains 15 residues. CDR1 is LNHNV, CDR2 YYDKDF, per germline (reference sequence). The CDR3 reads CATSRERTGSYEQYF. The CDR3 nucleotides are TGTGCCACCAGCAGAGAAAGGACAGGGTCCTACGAGCAGTACTTC.

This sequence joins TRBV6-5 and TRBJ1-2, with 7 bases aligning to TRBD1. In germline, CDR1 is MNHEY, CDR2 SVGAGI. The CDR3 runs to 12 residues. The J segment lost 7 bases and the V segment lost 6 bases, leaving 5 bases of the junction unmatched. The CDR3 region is CASRRTGRGYTF. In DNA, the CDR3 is TGTGCCAGCAGGAGGACAGGACGTGGCTACACCTTC.

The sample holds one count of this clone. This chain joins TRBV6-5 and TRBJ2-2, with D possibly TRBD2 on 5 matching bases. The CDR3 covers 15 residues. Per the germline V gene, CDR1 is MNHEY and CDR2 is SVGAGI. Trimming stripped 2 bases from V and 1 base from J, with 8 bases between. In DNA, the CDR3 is TGTGCCAGCAGTTACGAGGGATTGAACACCGGGGAGCTGTTTTTT. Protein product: CASSYEGLNTGELFF.

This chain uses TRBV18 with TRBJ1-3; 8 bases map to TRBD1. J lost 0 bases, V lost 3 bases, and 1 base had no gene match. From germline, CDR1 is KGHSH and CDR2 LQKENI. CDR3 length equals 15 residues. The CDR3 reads CASSPGQGSGNTIYF. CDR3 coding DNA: TGTGCCAGCTCACCCGGACAGGGCTCTGGAAACACCATATATTTT. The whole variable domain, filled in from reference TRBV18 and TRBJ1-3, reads NAGVMQNPRHLVRRRGQEARLRCSPMKGHSHVYWYRQLPEEGLKFMVYLQKENIIDESGMPKERFSAEFPKEGPSILRIQQVVRGDSAAYFCASSPGQGSGNTIYFGEGSWLTVV.

The CDR3: CASSIPPTYRGRNEKLFF. CDR3 nucleotides: TGTGCCAGTAGTATCCCCCCCACCTACAGGGGGCGTAATGAAAAACTGTTTTTT. This chain links TRBV19 with TRBJ1-4, with 9 bases identical to TRBD1. Trimming cost V 3 bases and J 4 bases; bases outside gene matches: 12. The germline CDR1 and CDR2 sequences are LNHDA and SQIVND (reference sequence). The CDR3 covers 18 residues.

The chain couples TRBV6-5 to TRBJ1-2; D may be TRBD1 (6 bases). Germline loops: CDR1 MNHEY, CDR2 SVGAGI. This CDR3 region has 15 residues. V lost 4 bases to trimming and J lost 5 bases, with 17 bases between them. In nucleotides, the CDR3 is TGTGCCAGCAGTTTCTCGAGGGGGGAGGGGTATGGCTACACCTTC. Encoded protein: CASSFSRGEGYGYTF.

The CDR3 DNA sequence: TGTGCCAGCAGCAAAACTGTGAGGGACAGGGTTATCGGGAACTATGGCTACACCTTC. Translating gives CASSKTVRDRVIGNYGYTF. This chain connects TRBV27 to TRBJ1-2; 9 nucleotides match TRBD1. With V trimmed by 6 bases and J by 2 bases, 19 bases remained unmatched. The V gene's germline CDR1 is MNHEY and CDR2 SMNVEV (reference sequence). The length of the CDR3 is 19 residues.

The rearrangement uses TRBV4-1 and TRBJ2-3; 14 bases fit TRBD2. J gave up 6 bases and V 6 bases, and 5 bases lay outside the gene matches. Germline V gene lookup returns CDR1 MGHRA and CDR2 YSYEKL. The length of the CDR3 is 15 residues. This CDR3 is CASSRTSGGWDTQYF. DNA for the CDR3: TGCGCCAGCAGTCGGACTAGCGGGGGGTGGGATACGCAGTATTTT.

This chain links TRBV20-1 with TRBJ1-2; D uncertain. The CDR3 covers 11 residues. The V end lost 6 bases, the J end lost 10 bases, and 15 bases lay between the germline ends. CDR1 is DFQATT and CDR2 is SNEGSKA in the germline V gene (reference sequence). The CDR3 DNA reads TGCAGTGCCAAGGCGGGTAGCCTCTACACCTTC. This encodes CSAKAGSLYTF.